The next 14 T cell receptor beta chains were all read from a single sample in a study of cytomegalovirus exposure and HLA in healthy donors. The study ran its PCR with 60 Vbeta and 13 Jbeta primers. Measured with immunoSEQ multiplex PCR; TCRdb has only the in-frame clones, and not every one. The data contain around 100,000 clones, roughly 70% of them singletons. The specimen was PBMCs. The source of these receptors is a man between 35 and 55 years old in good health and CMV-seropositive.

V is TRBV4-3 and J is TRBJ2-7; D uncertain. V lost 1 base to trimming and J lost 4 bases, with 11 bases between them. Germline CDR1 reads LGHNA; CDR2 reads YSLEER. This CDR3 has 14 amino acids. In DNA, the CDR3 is TGCGCCAGCAGCCAAGGACCAGGAACTTACGAGCAGTACTTC. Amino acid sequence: CASSQGPGTYEQYF.

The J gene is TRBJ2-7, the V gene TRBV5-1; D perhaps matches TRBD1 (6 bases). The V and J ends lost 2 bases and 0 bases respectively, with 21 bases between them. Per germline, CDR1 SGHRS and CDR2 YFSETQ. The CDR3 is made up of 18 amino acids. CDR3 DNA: TGCGCCAGCAGCTTCCCCCGGACAGTCGTTCGGTTCTCCTACGAGCAGTACGTC. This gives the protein CASSFPRTVVRFSYEQYV.

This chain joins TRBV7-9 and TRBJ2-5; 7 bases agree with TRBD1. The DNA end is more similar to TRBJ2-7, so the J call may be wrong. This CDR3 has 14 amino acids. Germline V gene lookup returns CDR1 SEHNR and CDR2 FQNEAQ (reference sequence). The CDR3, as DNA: TGTGCCAGCAGAGGGGGCCCAAGATCCTACGAGCAGTACTTC. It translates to CASRGGPRSYEQYF.

For the CDR3, the DNA is TGTGCCAGCAGCTTACAGGGCCCCAGGGATGAGCAGTTCTTC. Its translation is CASSLQGPRDEQFF. This sequence joins TRBV5-6 and TRBJ2-1; possible D gene TRBD1, 6 bases. The CDR3 loop spans 14 amino acids. The ends were cut back, 2 bases at V and 8 bases at J, with 14 bases in the middle. Germline CDR1 reads SGHDT; CDR2 reads YYEEEE.

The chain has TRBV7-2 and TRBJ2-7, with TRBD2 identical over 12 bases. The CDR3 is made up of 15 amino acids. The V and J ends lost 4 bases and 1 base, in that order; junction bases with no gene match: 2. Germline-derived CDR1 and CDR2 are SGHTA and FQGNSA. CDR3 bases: TGTGCCAGCAGCTCGACTAGCGGGAGTTCCTACGAGCAGTACTTC. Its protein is CASSSTSGSSYEQYF.

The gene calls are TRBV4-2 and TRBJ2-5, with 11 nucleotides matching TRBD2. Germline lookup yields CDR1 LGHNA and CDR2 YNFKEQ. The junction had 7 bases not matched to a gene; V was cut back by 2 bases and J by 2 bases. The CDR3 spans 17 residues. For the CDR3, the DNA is TGTGCCAGCAGCCAATATATAGCGGGAGGGCCTCAAGAGACCCAGTACTTC. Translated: CASSQYIAGGPQETQYF.

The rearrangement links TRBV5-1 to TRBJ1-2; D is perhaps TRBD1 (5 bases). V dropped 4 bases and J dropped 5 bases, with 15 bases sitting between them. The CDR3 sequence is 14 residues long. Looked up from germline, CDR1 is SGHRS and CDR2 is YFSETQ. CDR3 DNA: TGCGCCAGCAGCGCCGGGGGGATGGAATATGGCTACACCTTC. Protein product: CASSAGGMEYGYTF.

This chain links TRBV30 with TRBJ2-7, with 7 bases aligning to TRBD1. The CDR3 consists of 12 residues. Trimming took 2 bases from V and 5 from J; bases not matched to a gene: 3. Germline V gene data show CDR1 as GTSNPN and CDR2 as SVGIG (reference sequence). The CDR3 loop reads CAWSPQGNEQYF. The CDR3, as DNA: TGTGCCTGGAGTCCACAGGGGAACGAGCAGTACTTC.

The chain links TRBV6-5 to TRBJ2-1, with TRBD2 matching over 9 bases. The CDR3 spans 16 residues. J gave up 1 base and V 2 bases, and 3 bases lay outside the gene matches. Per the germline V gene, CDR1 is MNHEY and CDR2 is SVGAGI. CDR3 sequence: CASSYRLAASYNEQFF. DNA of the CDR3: TGTGCCAGCAGTTACCGACTAGCGGCTTCCTACAATGAGCAGTTCTTC.

The CDR3, as DNA: TGTGCCAGCAGTGACTCGGACAACAATGAGCAGTTCTTC. Amino acids: CASSDSDNNEQFF. J is TRBJ2-1 and V is TRBV6-4; D perhaps matches TRBD1 (5 bases). Trimming shortened V by 0 bases and J by 5 bases, and 5 bases separated the two germline ends. CDR1 MRHNA and CDR2 SNTAGT come from the germline V gene. The CDR3 runs 13 residues.

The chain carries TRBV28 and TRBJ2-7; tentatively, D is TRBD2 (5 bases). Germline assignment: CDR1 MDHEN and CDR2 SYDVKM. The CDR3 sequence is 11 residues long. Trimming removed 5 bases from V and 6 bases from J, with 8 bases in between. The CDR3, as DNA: TGTGCCAGCAGTCACGGAGGCGAGCAGTACTTC. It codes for CASSHGGEQYF. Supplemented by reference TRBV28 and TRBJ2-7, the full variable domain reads DVKVTQSSRYLVKRTGEKVFLECVQDMDHENMFWYRQDPGLGLRLIYFSYDVKMKEKGDIPEGYSVSREKKERFSLILESASTNQTSMYLCASSHGGEQYFGPGTRLTVT.

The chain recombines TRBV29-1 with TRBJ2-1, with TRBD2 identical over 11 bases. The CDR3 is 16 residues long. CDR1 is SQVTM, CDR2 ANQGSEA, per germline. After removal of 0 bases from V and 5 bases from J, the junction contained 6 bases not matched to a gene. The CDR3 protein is CSVEDAGTSGHNEQFF. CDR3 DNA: TGCAGCGTTGAAGATGCAGGGACTAGCGGACACAATGAGCAGTTCTTC.

CDR3 loop: CASSLLNQPQHF. DNA of the CDR3: TGTGCCAGCAGCTTACTCAATCAGCCCCAGCATTTT. The J gene is TRBJ1-5, the V gene TRBV5-8; D is unresolved. Germline loops: CDR1 SGHTS, CDR2 YDEGEE. CDR3 length: 12 amino acids. V shed 2 bases and J shed 3 bases, with 3 bases lying between them.

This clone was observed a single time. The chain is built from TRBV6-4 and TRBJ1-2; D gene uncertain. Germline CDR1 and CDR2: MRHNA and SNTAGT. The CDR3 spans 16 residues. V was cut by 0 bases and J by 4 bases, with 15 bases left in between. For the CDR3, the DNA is TGTGCCAGCAGTGACTCGATCAACGGCGGGCTCTATGGCTACACCTTC. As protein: CASSDSINGGLYGYTF.